A single sample is the source of the 20 T cell receptor beta chains below, sequenced in a study of shared clonotypes between healthy human individuals (TCRdb year 2020). Receptors were amplified or captured by the immunoSEQ multiplex PCR assay. Imported from immuneACCESS, the table was reduced by TCRdb to in-frame sequences with V and J called. These copies leave out some clones; in studies compared against another copy, an unresolved V gene accounts for under half, and the cause of the remainder is not known. Across this sample there are fewer than 1.8 million clones, with approximately 98.5% seen only once. Jointly, the top ten make up 0.36% of the sample. Material: naive CD4+ T cells sorted from blood. Sample cell subset or site, as interpreted from the label and publication: CD45RA+ positively selected. These receptors were obtained from a man aged 30-40 years in good health.

V usage is TRBV27 and J usage is TRBJ2-7, with D perhaps TRBD2 (6 bases). Germline loops: CDR1 MNHEY, CDR2 SMNVEV (reference sequence). This CDR3 is 15 amino acids long. Trimming pared 5 bases from V and 6 bases from J, leaving 20 bases between. CDR3 residues: CASSPTGLRPPEQYF. The CDR3 DNA sequence: TGTGCCAGCAGTCCCACCGGACTACGTCCCCCCGAGCAGTACTTC.

V gene TRBV6-5 combines with J gene TRBJ1-2; D is ambiguous. The CDR3 runs 14 residues. Germline values: CDR1 MNHEY, CDR2 SVGAGI. V was pared by 4 bases and J by 0 bases, with 9 bases between. CDR3 sequence (DNA): TGTGCCAGCAGTTCCCCAGCATCTAACTATGGCTACACCTTC. It yields the protein CASSSPASNYGYTF.

The chain couples TRBV5-1 to TRBJ2-3; 7 nucleotides line up with TRBD1. CDR3 size: 14 residues. Germline V gene lookup returns CDR1 SGHRS and CDR2 YFSETQ. V lost 5 bases and J lost 4; bases outside the gene matches: 7. The CDR3 sequence is CASRWTGGADTQYF. CDR3 nucleotides: TGCGCCAGCAGGTGGACAGGAGGTGCAGATACGCAGTATTTT.

The chain links TRBV6-1 to TRBJ2-5, with 7 nucleotides matching TRBD2. Germline CDR1 is MNHNS and CDR2 is SASEGT. The CDR3 contains 17 residues. V dropped 3 bases and J dropped 3; count of bases not matched to a gene: 13. The CDR3 coding sequence is TGTGCCAGCAGTGACCTCCTCCTAGCGGCGGGAAAAGAGACCCAGTACTTC. This gives the protein CASSDLLLAAGKETQYF.

CDR3 loop: CASSSAGRTDTQYF. CDR3 in DNA: TGTGCCAGCAGCTCAGCGGGCCGCACAGATACGCAGTATTTT. The chain couples TRBV11-3 to TRBJ2-3; possibly TRBD2 for D (6 bases). V gave up 4 bases and J gave up 1 base, with 9 bases separating them. Germline-derived CDR1 and CDR2 are SGHNT and YENEEA. The CDR3 contains 14 residues. The whole variable domain, remainder taken from reference TRBV11-3 and TRBJ2-3, is EAGVVQSPRYKIIEKKQPVAFWCNPISGHNTLYWYLQNLGQGPELLIRYENEEAVDDSQLPKDRFSAERLKGVDSTLKIQPAELGDSAVYLCASSSAGRTDTQYFGPGTRLTVL.

This chain links TRBV18 with TRBJ1-5, with D hard to call. The CDR3 sequence is 13 residues long. Germline V CDR1 and CDR2: KGHSH, LQKENI. Trimming stripped 6 bases from V and 4 bases from J, with 10 bases between. CDR3 amino acids: CASSGSPNQPQHF. As DNA, the CDR3 is TGTGCCAGCTCCGGGTCACCAAATCAGCCCCAGCATTTT.

V is TRBV6-6 and J is TRBJ2-4; no definite D call. The CDR3 is made up of 14 amino acids. Deletions cut 8 bases from V and 7 bases from J, with 18 bases between. Germline assignment: CDR1 MNHNY and CDR2 SVGAGI (reference sequence). In DNA, the CDR3 is TGTGCCAGCTCTCCCACCAGTTCGTTGAACATTCAGTACTTC. Residues: CASSPTSSLNIQYF.

V and J are TRBV19 and TRBJ1-5; TRBD1 might be the D (6 bases). Trimming pared 3 bases from V and 4 bases from J, leaving 13 bases between. This CDR3 is built from 15 residues. Germline V lookup: CDR1 LNHDA, CDR2 SQIVND (reference sequence). CDR3 sequence: CASSIQGSLNQPQHF. CDR3 DNA: TGTGCCAGTAGTATCCAGGGGTCTCTTAATCAGCCCCAGCATTTT.

The chain has TRBV2 and TRBJ2-7; 13 bases map to TRBD2. Germline V gives CDR1 SNHLY, CDR2 FYNNEI. With V trimmed by 3 bases and J by 0 bases, 8 bases remained unmatched. The CDR3 has 18 amino acids. CDR3 nucleotide sequence: TGTGCCAGCAGTGAGCGACTAGCGGGAGGCCGAACCTCCTACGAGCAGTACTTC. It yields the protein CASSERLAGGRTSYEQYF.

The chain carries TRBV30 and TRBJ1-1; D is unclear. CDR3 length: 16 amino acids. CDR1 is GTSNPN and CDR2 is SVGIG in the germline V gene (reference sequence). Trimming left V 0 bases short and J 5 bases short, with 19 bases between. Here the CDR3 DNA reads TGTGCCTGGAGTGTATCGTCCAGGCGGATGGGGACTGAAGCTTTCTTT. Amino acid sequence: CAWSVSSRRMGTEAFF.

V usage is TRBV5-1 and J usage is TRBJ2-1; D may be TRBD2 (5 bases). CDR3 length equals 17 residues. V lost 1 base to trimming and J lost 3 bases, with 17 bases between them. Looked up from germline, CDR1 is SGHRS and CDR2 is YFSETQ. The CDR3 protein is CASSLREGARIYNEQFF. The CDR3 DNA follows: TGCGCCAGCAGCTTGAGAGAGGGAGCAAGGATCTACAATGAGCAGTTCTTC.

The rearrangement uses TRBV9 and TRBJ2-3; perhaps D is TRBD1 or TRBD2 (5 bases each). V was clipped by 4 bases and J by 2 bases, with 14 bases between them. This CDR3 has 15 residues. The V gene's germline CDR1 is SGDLS and CDR2 YYNGEE. DNA of the CDR3: TGTGCCAGCAGCCCCCGGGGCTACCACACAGATACGCAGTATTTT. This translates into CASSPRGYHTDTQYF.

The rearrangement links TRBV5-4 to TRBJ2-7; possible D gene TRBD1, 5 bases. The ends were cut back, 0 bases at V and 4 bases at J, with 11 bases in the middle. Germline assignment: CDR1 SGHNT and CDR2 YYREEE (reference sequence). This CDR3 region has 14 residues. The CDR3 DNA is TGTGCCAGCAGCTTGGGGTCAGGGTGGTACGAGCAGTACTTC. Translating it yields CASSLGSGWYEQYF. The full variable domain, its missing parts supplied by reference TRBV5-4 and TRBJ2-7, is ETGVTQSPTHLIKTRGQQVTLRCSSQSGHNTVSWYQQALGQGPQFIFQYYREEENGRGNFPPRFSGLQFPNYSSELNVNALELDDSALYLCASSLGSGWYEQYFGPGTRLTVT.

This sequence joins TRBV15 and TRBJ2-7, with TRBD2 as a possible D gene (5 bases). Germline V gene lookup returns CDR1 LNHNV and CDR2 YYDKDF (reference sequence). Trimming left V 5 bases short and J 4 bases short, with 12 bases between. CDR3 length: 13 residues. For the CDR3, the DNA is TGTGCCACCAGCCTTAAACGAGGGTACGAGCAGTACTTC. It is translated as CATSLKRGYEQYF.

The chain couples TRBV7-2 to TRBJ2-1; D uncertain. Germline loops: CDR1 SGHTA, CDR2 FQGNSA. The CDR3 has 15 residues. V lost 1 base and J 10 bases, leaving 17 bases between the germline ends. The CDR3 protein is CASSLESPLFGEQFF. Here the CDR3 DNA reads TGTGCCAGCAGCTTAGAATCCCCGCTGTTTGGGGAGCAGTTCTTC.

The chain has TRBV20-1 and TRBJ2-1; D gene unclear. Germline lookup yields CDR1 DFQATT and CDR2 SNEGSKA (reference sequence). V shed 5 bases and J shed 5 bases, with 7 bases lying between them. CDR3 length equals 11 residues. The CDR3 here is CSALIHNEQFF. The DNA of the CDR3 is TGCAGTGCTCTTATACACAATGAGCAGTTCTTC.

The V call is TRBV2, the J call TRBJ2-2; D uncertain. V was pared by 5 bases and J by 6 bases, with 4 bases between. CDR3 length: 11 residues. CDR1 SNHLY and CDR2 FYNNEI come from the germline V gene. CDR3 sequence (DNA): TGTGCCAGCAGTCAGTCCGGGGAGCTGTTTTTT. This encodes CASSQSGELFF.

The chain carries TRBV28 and TRBJ1-5, with 7 bases identical to TRBD1. Germline CDR1 reads MDHEN; CDR2 reads SYDVKM. Trimming at V came to 7 bases and at J to 5 bases, leaving 8 bases not matched to a gene. This CDR3 is 14 amino acids long. CDR3 protein: CASTKQGPHQPQHF. DNA for the CDR3: TGTGCCAGCACCAAACAGGGGCCCCATCAGCCCCAGCATTTT.

This sequence joins TRBV18 and TRBJ2-7, with D maybe TRBD2 (5 bases). CDR1 is KGHSH and CDR2 is LQKENI in the germline V gene. This CDR3 contains 14 residues. V lost 6 bases and J 1 base, leaving 13 bases between the germline ends. CDR3 residues: CASSGGSTSYEQYF. CDR3 DNA: TGTGCCAGCTCTGGCGGGTCAACTTCCTACGAGCAGTACTTC.

This chain joins TRBV12-5 and TRBJ2-1, with D maybe TRBD2 (5 bases). Per germline, CDR1 LGHNT and CDR2 FRNRAP. The CDR3 loop spans 16 amino acids. V was cut by 0 bases and J by 5 bases, with 14 bases left in between. CDR3 DNA sequence: TGTGCTAGTGGTTTGGTAGTAGGCGGGTACGACAATGAGCAGTTCTTC. It is translated as CASGLVVGGYDNEQFF.